Each of the 10 T cell receptor beta chains below was sequenced from the same sample in a study of cytomegalovirus exposure and HLA in healthy donors. The assay was immunoSEQ multiplex PCR, and TCRdb's table has in-frame clones only and misses some. The sample carries 110,000 or so clones, around 83% recorded once. Sequenced material: PBMCs. The receptor source for this set is a woman aged 18-30 years in good health and CMV-seropositive.

The rearrangement joins TRBV14 to TRBJ2-7; D uncertain. This CDR3 spans 13 amino acids. The germline V gene encodes CDR1 SGHDN and CDR2 FVKESK. Trimming stripped 0 bases from V and 3 bases from J, with 6 bases between. CDR3 nucleotide sequence: TGTGCCAGCAGCCAAGATCTAGGCTACGAGCAGTACTTC. This codes for CASSQDLGYEQYF.

The chain combines TRBV29-1 with TRBJ1-1; no definite D call. This CDR3 spans 14 amino acids. Germline-derived CDR1 and CDR2 are SQVTM and ANQGSEA. With 2 bases removed from V and 0 bases from J, the gap between germline ends came to 10 bases. The CDR3 bases are TGCAGCGTTGAAAAGGCAGGCATGAACACTGAAGCTTTCTTT. Its protein is CSVEKAGMNTEAFF.

The chain recombines TRBV6-5 with TRBJ1-1; D gene ambiguous. Looked up from germline, CDR1 is MNHEY and CDR2 is SVGAGI. Trimming cost V 6 bases and J 0 bases, with 8 bases left between them. CDR3 length: 13 amino acids. CDR3 in amino acids: CASSARVNTEAFF. In DNA, the CDR3 is TGTGCCAGCAGCGCGAGGGTGAACACTGAAGCTTTCTTT.

This clone has only one observation. The genes are TRBV2 and TRBJ1-1, with 9 bases identical to TRBD1. Germline CDR1 and CDR2: SNHLY and FYNNEI. The CDR3 totals 13 residues. Trimming removed 3 bases from V and 10 bases from J; junction bases left unmatched: 6. The CDR3 is CASSETGQGGAFF. CDR3 nucleotides: TGTGCCAGCAGTGAGACGGGACAGGGAGGAGCTTTCTTT.

The chain joins TRBV4-1 to TRBJ1-3; 8 nucleotides line up with TRBD1. The CDR3 is made up of 18 amino acids. Germline V CDR1 and CDR2: MGHRA, YSYEKL. V lost 1 base and J lost 2; bases outside the gene matches: 10. The CDR3: CASSQVAQGAAPGNTIYF. The CDR3 DNA reads TGCGCCAGCAGCCAAGTGGCCCAGGGGGCAGCTCCTGGAAACACCATATATTTT.

The J gene is TRBJ2-7, the V gene TRBV19, with D possibly being TRBD1 (6 bases). The germline V gene has CDR1 LNHDA and CDR2 SQIVND (reference sequence). This CDR3 region has 16 residues. V lost 0 bases to trimming and J lost 2 bases, with 14 bases between them. The CDR3 region has the DNA TGTGCCAGTAGTATAGATATCGGGACACTTGCCTACGAGCAGTACTTC. Translating it yields CASSIDIGTLAYEQYF.

This chain uses TRBV7-9 with TRBJ2-7; tentative D call: TRBD1 (7 bases). The CDR3 loop spans 15 amino acids. From germline, CDR1 is SEHNR and CDR2 FQNEAQ (reference sequence). The germline V and J ends were trimmed by 5 bases and 6 bases, with 20 bases remaining between them. The chain's CDR3 is CASSPGQTGRREQYF. DNA for the CDR3: TGTGCCAGCAGCCCTGGCCAGACAGGGAGGCGCGAGCAGTACTTC.

The rearrangement uses TRBV19 and TRBJ1-1; 7 bases line up with TRBD1. Unmatched junction bases numbered 6, after V lost 7 bases and J lost 1 base. CDR3 length: 14 amino acids. Germline loops: CDR1 LNHDA, CDR2 SQIVND (reference sequence). In DNA form, the CDR3 reads TGTGCCAGTATGGGGACAGCCCGGAACACTGAAGCTTTCTTT. It translates to CASMGTARNTEAFF. Supplemented by reference TRBV19 and TRBJ1-1, the full variable domain reads DGGITQSPKYLFRKEGQNVTLSCEQNLNHDAMYWYRQDPGQGLRLIYYSQIVNDFQKGDIAEGYSVSREKKESFPLTVTSAQKNPTAFYLCASMGTARNTEAFFGQGTRLTVV.

The gene calls are TRBV7-9 and TRBJ2-3; 7 bases match TRBD2. Germline CDR1 SEHNR, CDR2 FQNEAQ (reference sequence). CDR3 length: 11 amino acids. V lost 8 bases and J lost 6; bases outside the gene matches: 2. The DNA of the CDR3 is TGTGCCAGCGGGAGGGATGATACGCAGTATTTT. This translates into CASGRDDTQYF.

V usage is TRBV6-1 and J usage is TRBJ2-3; the match to TRBD2 covers 11 bases. J was trimmed by 2 bases and V by 4 bases; bases with no gene match: 8. The germline V gene encodes CDR1 MNHNS and CDR2 SASEGT. The CDR3 is made up of 17 amino acids. CDR3 in DNA: TGTGCCAGCAGTGTACGCGGGACTAGCGGACTCACAGATACGCAGTATTTT. Its protein is CASSVRGTSGLTDTQYF.